Below are 15 T cell receptor beta chains sequenced from a single sample in a study of T cell responses to AZD1222 COVID-19 vaccine (dated by TCRdb to the early 2020s). The library was prepared using the immunoSEQ multiplex PCR assay. TCRdb provides this immuneACCESS table in a form limited to in-frame rearrangements. Some clones are lacking; in checked studies, under half of them reflect an unresolved V gene, and why the rest are absent is not known. Across this sample there are around 130,000 clones, with about 91% seen only once. Under 2% of the sample lies in the top ten. Sample time point, as interpreted from the label and publication: about 28 days (+/-7) after the second vaccine dose. This specimen consisted of peripheral blood, obtained 28 days after the second AZD1222 dose. The receptors originated from an adult who received the AZD1222 COVID-19 vaccine.

The V and J genes are TRBV10-3 and TRBJ1-2; D gene uncertain. The germline V and J ends were trimmed by 0 bases and 6 bases, with 14 bases remaining between them. The germline gives CDR1 ENHRY, CDR2 SYGVKD. The CDR3 has 15 amino acids. The CDR3 loop reads CAISESEILRNGYTF. CDR3 DNA sequence: TGTGCCATCAGTGAGTCCGAGATTCTCCGTAATGGCTACACCTTC.

The chain joins TRBV10-3 to TRBJ2-1; 11 bases match TRBD2. With V trimmed by 0 bases and J by 2 bases, 9 bases remained unmatched. Germline V gives CDR1 ENHRY, CDR2 SYGVKD. The CDR3 has 19 residues. This CDR3 reads CAISESTSGIRSPYNEQFF. Written as DNA, the CDR3 is TGTGCCATCAGTGAGTCGACTAGCGGGATACGATCACCCTACAATGAGCAGTTCTTC.

This rearrangement joins TRBV19 to TRBJ2-2; D is undetermined. V was clipped by 6 bases and J by 6 bases, with 8 bases between them. Germline V gene lookup returns CDR1 LNHDA and CDR2 SQIVND (reference sequence). The CDR3 covers 12 residues. This chain's CDR3 is CASSRHAGELFF. DNA for the CDR3: TGTGCCAGTAGCAGACACGCCGGGGAGCTGTTTTTT.

The chain recombines TRBV19 with TRBJ1-5, with TRBD1 matching over 7 bases. There are 18 residues in the CDR3. V lost 4 bases to trimming and J lost 0 bases; unmatched junction nucleotides: 12. Per germline, CDR1 LNHDA and CDR2 SQIVND (reference sequence). CDR3 region: CASSTSGTDTYSNQPQHF. CDR3 nucleotide sequence: TGTGCCAGTAGTACATCCGGGACAGACACCTATAGCAATCAGCCCCAGCATTTT.

The genes are TRBV19 and TRBJ1-4; 8 bases line up with TRBD1. Trimming at V came to 7 bases and at J to 12 bases, leaving 19 bases not matched to a gene. This CDR3 spans 16 amino acids. Germline CDR1 is LNHDA and CDR2 is SQIVND (reference sequence). The CDR3 DNA follows: TGTGCCAGTAAACGGGTTTCGGAGACAGGGGCCGCGGAACTGTTTTTT. Translating gives CASKRVSETGAAELFF.

The V call is TRBV7-9, the J call TRBJ2-3, with D possibly matching TRBD1 (6 bases). Per germline, CDR1 SEHNR and CDR2 FQNEAQ (reference sequence). Trimming pared 8 bases from V and 2 bases from J, leaving 17 bases between. The CDR3 has 15 residues. The CDR3, as DNA: TGTGCCAGCCCCTCCATGGCAGGGGCCACAGATACGCAGTATTTT. It translates to CASPSMAGATDTQYF.

The V call is TRBV30, the J call TRBJ2-5; the D is unclear. V dropped 0 bases and J dropped 7 bases, with 12 bases sitting between them. CDR3 length: 13 amino acids. The germline CDR1 and CDR2 sequences are GTSNPN and SVGIG (reference sequence). CDR3 sequence: CAWSVTGPLTQYF. DNA of the CDR3: TGTGCCTGGAGTGTAACCGGGCCGTTGACCCAGTACTTC.

V and J are TRBV18 and TRBJ1-1, with 9 bases identical to TRBD1. There are 15 residues in the CDR3. The V gene's germline CDR1 is KGHSH and CDR2 LQKENI. Trimming at V came to 3 bases and at J to 5 bases, leaving 7 bases not matched to a gene. As DNA, the CDR3 is TGTGCCAGCTCACCGAACAGGGGGCTTGAGACTGAAGCTTTCTTT. As protein: CASSPNRGLETEAFF.

The V call is TRBV19, the J call TRBJ2-1; D remains unclear. V was pared by 3 bases and J by 7 bases, with 7 bases between. The CDR3 is made up of 12 amino acids. Germline V CDR1 and CDR2: LNHDA, SQIVND (reference sequence). CDR3 sequence (DNA): TGTGCCAGTAGTATTCCCGGGAATGAGCAGTTCTTC. The encoded protein is CASSIPGNEQFF.

On this clone itself: The same CDR3 can be traced to other DNA sequences in this sample. The chain employs TRBV19 and TRBJ2-1, with D possibly being TRBD2 (5 bases). The V gene lost 1 base and the J gene lost 4 bases, with 5 bases spanning the gap. The CDR3 totals 13 residues. Per the germline V gene, CDR1 is LNHDA and CDR2 is SQIVND (reference sequence). The CDR3 DNA follows: TGTGCCAGTAGTATAGGAGGGTACAATGAGCAGTTCTTC. Residues: CASSIGGYNEQFF.

The chain employs TRBV6-1 and TRBJ1-5; D is unresolved. The germline V and J ends were trimmed by 2 bases and 9 bases, with 11 bases remaining between them. CDR3 length: 13 amino acids. The germline V gene has CDR1 MNHNS and CDR2 SASEGT. CDR3 in DNA: TGTGCCAGCAGTGAACGTTTTCTAGGGCCCCAGCATTTT. It specifies CASSERFLGPQHF.

The rearrangement links TRBV27 to TRBJ2-1; D tentatively reads TRBD1 or TRBD2 (5 bases each). Germline CDR1 reads MNHEY; CDR2 reads SMNVEV (reference sequence). Trimming took 5 bases from V and 8 from J, leaving 19 bases between them. The CDR3 consists of 15 residues. CDR3 protein: CASSHRDHPPDEQFF. In nucleotides, the CDR3 is TGTGCCAGCAGTCACCGGGACCACCCTCCCGATGAGCAGTTCTTC.

V is TRBV19 and J is TRBJ2-1; 8 bases are shared with TRBD1. The germline gives CDR1 LNHDA, CDR2 SQIVND (reference sequence). Trimming removed 5 bases from V and 7 bases from J; junction bases left unmatched: 10. This CDR3 has 15 amino acids. Here the CDR3 reads CASSLWTGMGNEQFF. CDR3 coding DNA: TGTGCCAGTAGTCTATGGACAGGGATGGGGAATGAGCAGTTCTTC.

The chain carries TRBV14 and TRBJ1-2; D not resolved. CDR3 size: 12 residues. In germline, CDR1 is SGHDN, CDR2 FVKESK. Trimming stripped 4 bases from V and 4 bases from J, with 7 bases between. For the CDR3, the DNA is TGTGCCAGCAGCCCAGTCGGCTATGGCTACACCTTC. This encodes CASSPVGYGYTF.

The chain is built from TRBV28 and TRBJ2-5; TRBD1 is a possible D gene (6 bases). CDR1 MDHEN and CDR2 SYDVKM come from the germline V gene. The CDR3 loop spans 16 amino acids. V shed 5 bases and J shed 4 bases, with 20 bases lying between them. The CDR3 loop is CASSPWGRSRGETQYF. The CDR3 DNA is TGTGCCAGCAGTCCTTGGGGGCGGAGCCGGGGAGAGACCCAGTACTTC.